This TCR beta chain is drawn from a study of blood T cell repertoires in COVID-19. Overall study context: Researchers got acute and convalescent COVID-19 samples from the United States, Italy and Spain. PBMCs, B-cell-depleted T cells, or T cells provided the cDNA or gDNA that made up the material.

CDR1 is LGHDT and CDR2 is YNNKEL in the germline V gene (reference sequence). Trimming removed 1 base at V and 7 bases at J, with 11 bases between. The CDR3 spans 14 residues. Profiled with immunoSEQ multiplex PCR; TCRdb holds only in-frame clones, not every one. This sample yields 100,000 or so clones, of which around 92% are seen a single time; roughly 5.6% belongs to the top ten. This clone was counted a single time. The receptor was derived from a man aged 45-65 years with active COVID-19. The sample taken for sequencing was peripheral blood. The chain is built from TRBV3-1 (or the pseudogene TRBV3-2) and TRBJ2-1; D unclear. The CDR3 spells CASSQAQSRNEQFF. The CDR3 DNA follows: TGTGCCAGCAGCCAAGCCCAGAGCAGGAATGAGCAGTTCTTC.